This T cell receptor beta chain appears in the sequencing data of a study of CD8+ T cells in alopecia areata. Study outcomes and limitations: There were also resident alphabeta T cells of normal skin sequenced in scalp samples.

Treatment noted: oral pan-JAK inhibitor, 5-10 mg twice daily. Cell sorting on a FACSAria was used to separate CD4+ and CD8+ T cells from the PBMCs. The sequencing template was cDNA reverse transcribed from extracted RNA. Generated by immunoSEQ multiplex PCR, the TCRdb table keeps only in-frame clones and is missing some. The table lists more than 200,000 clones, less than 50% of them singletons. This clone showed up just a few times. No antigen is known for it. The CDR3 has 13 residues. CDR1 is MNHNY, CDR2 SVGAGI, per germline (reference sequence). The sequence derives from a human donor with alopecia areata. This chain connects TRBV6-6 to TRBJ2-5; the D gene could be TRBD1 or TRBD2 (5 bases each). The J call may be incorrect, as the DNA end agrees better with TRBJ2-7. This material consisted of CD4+ T cells sorted from blood, taken around week 37, from a patient treated with tofacitinib. CDR3 protein: CASSYRDPNEQYF. The CDR3 nucleotides read TGTGCCAGCAGTTACCGGGACCCCAACGAGCAGTACTTC.